The entry that follows covers one T cell receptor beta chain sequence. Its specificity is unknown. Preparation of the TCRbeta library was carried out with unique molecular identifiers. TCRdb ran MiXCR on the PCR reads and lists one entry per CDR3 protein. This sample has fewer than 700,000 distinct CDR3 sequences; under 25% occur once, and the top ten carry less than 15%. This entry is derived from a study of T-cell reconstitution after alpha-beta-depleted transplantation in children. Findings of the study overall: TCRbeta diversity was high at day 60 in some patients (a result of surviving recipient T cells and thymic progenitors). At around two months after transplant, the alpha-beta T cells were reportedly derived from several hundred expanded clones that came from non-depleted graft cells. Among T cells one year after transplant, newly produced cells accounted for most counts and diversity.

Trimming cost V 3 bases and J 2 bases; bases outside gene matches: 3. The CDR3 has 14 residues. From germline, CDR1 is LNHNV and CDR2 YYDKDF (reference sequence). The TCR comes from a boy younger than two who had a stem cell transplant for acute myeloid leukemia, so the T cells may come from the graft donor. V and J are TRBV15 and TRBJ2-7, with 8 bases lining up with TRBD2. The sample consisted of PBMCs, mostly from graft donor cells, taken 360 days after TCRalphabeta/CD19-depleted stem cell transplant. CDR3 DNA sequence: TGTGCCACCAGCAGGCTAGCGGGCGCCTACGAGCAGTACTTC. Protein: CATSRLAGAYEQYF. Full variable domain (remainder filled in from reference TRBV15 and TRBJ2-7): DAMVIQNPRYQVTQFGKPVTLSCSQTLNHNVMYWYQQKSSQAPKLLFHYYDKDFNNEADTPDNFQSRRPNTSFCFLDIRSPGLGDTAMYLCATSRLAGAYEQYFGPGTRLTVT.